The sequence of this T cell receptor (beta chain) was determined in a study of monozygotic twins with inflammatory bowel disease. TCR libraries were prepared from approximately 4,000 ng total RNA each. TCRdb processed the 5' RACE reads again and assigns one entry to each CDR3 protein, with no DNA. This table lists about 210,000 distinct CDR3 sequences. Germline loops: CDR1 SGHVS, CDR2 FQNEAQ. This CDR3 is 13 amino acids long. Study-level findings and limits: IBD patients, compared with healthy twins, shared fewer clonotypes with others (especially with disease activity).

In the case of this clonotype: Its antigen is unknown.

Whole blood supplied total RNA, and T cells were not sorted. This rearrangement joins TRBV7-8 to TRBJ2-5; the TCRdb D gene call, TRBD1, has no DNA to confirm it. The source material was blood. This TCR derives from a human donor with ulcerative colitis or Crohn's disease, or a healthy co-twin of an affected twin (not recorded which). The CDR3 region is CASSRGYQETQYF.